A selection of T cell receptor beta chains follows, all from one sample in a study of cytotoxic CD8 clonotypes in ibrutinib-treated CLL. Method: immunoSEQ multiplex PCR; TCRdb's copy keeps in-frame clones and lacks some. The table lists about 15,000 clones, roughly 50% of them singletons. Sequences were derived from PBMCs, sampled at a roughly 25-month disease-progression time point, from a patient treated with ibrutinib. The source is a human donor with chronic lymphocytic leukemia. The CDR3 runs from the conserved cysteine through the conserved F or W. The D gene is left open where the match is weak. Where a row states a size, it is once, few, many or the class of an expanded clone; other rows omit it.

j_gene	d_gene	abundance	v_gene	CDR3nt	CDR3aa
TRBJ1-4	NA	NA	TRBV4-1	TGCGCCAGCAGCCAAGCGGGAAATGAAAAACTGTTTTTT	CASSQAGNEKLFF
TRBJ2-1	TRBD2	few	TRBV18	TGTGCCAGCTCCCCAACAGATAGCGGGGCAGGTGAGCAGTTCTTC	CASSPTDSGAGEQFF
TRBJ1-1	TRBD1	NA	TRBV19	TGTGCCAGTAGTTCCGGGACAGGGGGCACTGAAGCTTTCTTT	CASSSGTGGTEAFF
TRBJ1-2	NA	NA	TRBV5-1	TGCGCCAGCAGCTTACCGGGCAACTATGGCTACACCTTC	CASSLPGNYGYTF
TRBJ2-7	TRBD1	NA	TRBV27	TGTGCCAGCAGACGGGACAGCCCTGTCTACGAGCAGTACTTC	CASRRDSPVYEQYF
TRBJ2-7	NA	few	TRBV5-4	TGTGCCAGCAGCCCCGGGACTCCGCAGTACGAGCAGTACTTC	CASSPGTPQYEQYF
TRBJ1-6	NA	NA	TRBV5-1	TGCGCCAGCAGCTTTTCGGACACCAATTCACCCCTCCACTTT	CASSFSDTNSPLHF
TRBJ1-2	NA	NA	TRBV27	TGTGCCAGTCTGGGGAACGGGGGCTACACCTTC	CASLGNGGYTF
TRBJ1-2	NA	NA	TRBV5-7	TGTGCCAGCAGCGGGGCAGACTATGGCTACACCTTC	CASSGADYGYTF
TRBJ2-2	NA	once	TRBV7-7	TGTGCCAGCAGCCCCGAGGGGGCCGGGGAGCTGTTTTTT	CASSPEGAGELFF
TRBJ2-1	NA	NA	TRBV19	TGTGCCAGTAGTCCCCCCAACCATGAGCAGTTCTTC	CASSPPNHEQFF
TRBJ1-6	NA	many	TRBV27	TGTGCCAGCAGTTCTTGGGACTCCAATTCACCCCTCCACTTT	CASSSWDSNSPLHF
TRBJ2-1	TRBD2	NA	TRBV25-1	TGTGCCAGCCGTGGCCGGGGACTACACTCCTACAATGAGCAGTTCTTC	CASRGRGLHSYNEQFF
TRBJ2-1	TRBD2	NA	TRBV7-8	TGTGCCAGCAGCTTAGTGCGTCTAGCGGGGGTTAGGTTGGACAATGAGCAGTTCTTC	CASSLVRLAGVRLDNEQFF
TRBJ2-7	TRBD1	NA	TRBV10-1	TGCGCCAGCAGTGAAGAGTCAGGACAGGGGCTCTACGAGCAGTACTTC	CASSEESGQGLYEQYF
TRBJ1-1	NA	NA	TRBV2	TGTGCCAGCAGGGGGGCCCCAATCACTGAAGCTTTCTTT	CASRGAPITEAFF
TRBJ2-3	TRBD2	NA	TRBV19	TGTGCCAGTAGTGCTAGCGGGAGGGGCACAGATACGCAGTATTTT	CASSASGRGTDTQYF
TRBJ2-5	NA	NA	TRBV2	TGTGCCAGCACCGAGGGGCGAGTCCAAGAGACCCAGTACTTC	CASTEGRVQETQYF
TRBJ1-2	NA	NA	TRBV5-1	TGCGCCAGCAGCCTGTCGGACGGGAACTATGGCTACACCTTC	CASSLSDGNYGYTF
TRBJ2-7	TRBD2	NA	TRBV27	TGTGCCAGCAGTTTACGGCAGGGAGGGTACGAGCAGTACTTC	CASSLRQGGYEQYF
TRBJ2-7	NA	NA	TRBV18	TGTGCCAGCTCACCACGGACTGTTTCCTACGAGCAGTACTTC	CASSPRTVSYEQYF
TRBJ1-4	TRBD1	few	TRBV15	TGTGCCACCAGCAGAGAAGGGACAGGGAGAGTGACTAATGAAAAACTGTTTTTT	CATSREGTGRVTNEKLFF
TRBJ1-2	TRBD1	NA	TRBV5-6	TGTGCCAGCAGCTTCGGACAGGGGGTATACTATGGCTACACCTTC	CASSFGQGVYYGYTF
TRBJ1-3	TRBD1	few	TRBV9	TGTGCCAGCAGCGTCGGACAGGGGGTGGACACCATATATTTT	CASSVGQGVDTIYF
TRBJ2-1	TRBD2	once	TRBV5-1	TGCGCCAGCAGTTTGATGACTAGCGGGGAATACAATGAGCAGTTCTTC	CASSLMTSGEYNEQFF
TRBJ1-3	NA	few	TRBV5-6	TGTGCCAGCAGCTTTATATCCGTTGGAGGAAACACCATATATTTT	CASSFISVGGNTIYF